This T cell receptor beta chain is drawn from a study of T cell responses to AZD1222 COVID-19 vaccine. Study outcomes and limitations: In a largely white British group with more females than males, clonal diversity was possibly underestimated.

CDR3 size: 14 residues. V dropped 4 bases and J dropped 4 bases, with 10 bases sitting between them. Germline V gives CDR1 LNHDA, CDR2 SQIVND (reference sequence). The data were produced by immunoSEQ multiplex PCR, yet TCRdb's version contains in-frame clones alone and is incomplete. The sample holds more than 150,000 clones; approximately 91% are singletons and the top ten take approximately 7.2%. This clone was counted once. The target antigen is unknown. The sequence was obtained from an adult who had recovered from COVID-19. V gene TRBV19 combines with J gene TRBJ1-4; D remains unclear. This sample comprised peripheral blood, obtained after recovery from COVID-19. CDR3 nucleotide sequence: TGTGCCAGTAGTAACACCGGATTTAATGAAAAACTGTTTTTT. The encoded protein is CASSNTGFNEKLFF.